A single sample is the source of the 29 T cell receptor beta chains below, sequenced in a study of cytomegalovirus exposure and HLA in healthy donors. PCR primers comprised 60 Vbeta and 13 Jbeta primers. Data came from immunoSEQ multiplex PCR; TCRdb stores just in-frame clones and leaves some out. In the table there are about 300,000 clones, 70% to 90% of which are singletons. Sequencing input: PBMCs. Receptor source: a man in his forties in good health and CMV-seropositive.

The J gene is TRBJ2-7, the V gene TRBV7-2, with 9 bases that match TRBD2. CDR1 is SGHTA, CDR2 FQGNSA, per germline. V lost 1 base to trimming and J lost 4 bases; unmatched junction nucleotides: 5. The CDR3 is 15 amino acids. DNA of the CDR3: TGTGCCAGCAGCTTAGGGGCTAGCGGGGTGTACGAGCAGTACTTC. Its protein product is CASSLGASGVYEQYF. Complete variable domain (other parts from reference TRBV7-2 and TRBJ2-7): GAGVSQSPSNKVTEKGKDVELRCDPISGHTALYWYRQSLGQGLEFLIYFQGNSAPDKSGLPSDRFSAERTGGSVSTLTIQRTQQEDSAVYLCASSLGASGVYEQYFGPGTRLTVT.

This clone was seen just once. The chain links TRBV5-1 to TRBJ2-7; 13 nucleotides agree with TRBD2. Germline V gene data show CDR1 as SGHRS and CDR2 as YFSETQ. The CDR3 sequence is 17 residues long. The V segment lost 3 bases and the J segment 1 base; nucleotides outside the gene matches: 7. For the CDR3, the DNA is TGCGCCAGCAGCTGGGGTGGGACTAGCGGGGAGTCCTACGAGCAGTACTTC. Its translation is CASSWGGTSGESYEQYF.

The chain employs TRBV7-9 and TRBJ2-5; 12 bases match TRBD2. In germline, CDR1 is SEHNR, CDR2 FQNEAQ (reference sequence). The CDR3 consists of 16 residues. With 3 bases clipped from V and 0 bases from J, the junction kept 2 bases outside the gene matches. The CDR3 loop reads CASSFLAGGYQETQYF. CDR3 in DNA: TGTGCCAGCAGCTTCCTAGCGGGAGGGTACCAAGAGACCCAGTACTTC. The full variable domain, with the rest looked up from reference TRBV7-9 and TRBJ2-5, is DTGVSQNPRHKITKRGQNVTFRCDPISEHNRLYWYRQTLGQGPEFLTYFQNEAQLEKSRLLSDRFSAERPKGSFSTLEIQRTEQGDSAMYLCASSFLAGGYQETQYFGPGTRLLVL.

DNA of the CDR3: TGTGCCAGCAGCTTAGGGACGGGACTAGCTTCTGAGCAGTACTTC. The encoded protein is CASSLGTGLASEQYF. V and J are TRBV7-6 and TRBJ2-7; 9 positions agree with TRBD2. The CDR3 length is 15 residues. The J segment lost 7 bases and the V segment lost 1 base, leaving 8 bases of the junction unmatched. Germline lookup yields CDR1 SGHVS and CDR2 FNYEAQ.

J is TRBJ2-7 and V is TRBV6-1, with 8 nucleotides matching TRBD1. The V gene end was trimmed by 1 base and the J gene end by 4 bases; junction bases not matched to a gene: 6. Looked up from germline, CDR1 is MNHNS and CDR2 is SASEGT. The CDR3 totals 15 residues. The CDR3 nucleotides are TGTGCCAGCAGTGAAGAGAACAGGGGGACGTACGAGCAGTACTTC. Protein: CASSEENRGTYEQYF.

Concerning this clone itself: One end of the junction fails to match germline, which may point to a read error. The V gene is TRBV7-9, the J gene TRBJ2-2; a possible D gene is TRBD1 (6 bases). The CDR3 spans 15 residues. The germline gives CDR1 SEHNR, CDR2 FQNEAQ (reference sequence). In nucleotides, the CDR3 is TGTTCCAGCAGCTTAACAGGGCTAAACACCGGGGAGCTGTTTTTT. This encodes CSSSLTGLNTGELFF.

Worth noting for this clone: At the DNA level, this CDR3 is encoded by other sequences in the same sample as well. The chain carries TRBV30 and TRBJ1-1; TRBD1 is a possible D gene (5 bases). CDR1 is GTSNPN, CDR2 SVGIG, per germline (reference sequence). V was clipped by 3 bases and J by 2 bases, with 13 bases between them. The CDR3 runs 14 residues. The CDR3 nucleotides read TGTGCCTGGAGCCCGACGGGGGTTAACACTGAAGCTTTCTTT. Amino acid sequence: CAWSPTGVNTEAFF.

This clone was seen just once. The V gene is TRBV5-1, the J gene TRBJ2-1; 7 nucleotides line up with TRBD1. V shed 4 bases, J shed 3 bases, and the junction held 16 bases outside the gene matches. The CDR3 runs 18 residues. Germline loops: CDR1 SGHRS, CDR2 YFSETQ. The CDR3 here is CASSLDEGAHLDYNEQFF. CDR3 in DNA: TGCGCCAGCAGCCTGGATGAGGGGGCTCATTTAGACTACAATGAGCAGTTCTTC.

DNA of the CDR3: TGTGCCAGCAGCCCGACAGATAACTATGGCTACACCTTC. This gives the protein CASSPTDNYGYTF. The J gene is TRBJ1-2, the V gene TRBV6-1; the D gene is possibly TRBD1 (5 bases). Germline V CDR1 and CDR2: MNHNS, SASEGT. The CDR3 is 13 residues long. The ends were cut back, 6 bases at V and 1 base at J, with 9 bases in the middle.

V is TRBV10-3 and J is TRBJ1-2; D possibly corresponds to TRBD1 (6 bases). V dropped 3 bases and J dropped 3 bases, with 8 bases sitting between them. The CDR3 spans 13 residues. Germline CDR1 and CDR2: ENHRY and SYGVKD. CDR3 sequence: CAISDGQYYGYTF. The CDR3 DNA reads TGTGCCATCAGTGATGGACAGTACTATGGCTACACCTTC.

This rearrangement joins TRBV2 to TRBJ2-3, with D possibly matching TRBD1 (5 bases). Trimming left V 9 bases short and J 2 bases short, with 9 bases between. Per germline, CDR1 SNHLY and CDR2 FYNNEI. This CDR3 is 12 amino acids long. CDR3 region: CASGATTDTQYF. CDR3 DNA: TGTGCCAGTGGGGCCACCACAGATACGCAGTATTTT.

The genes are TRBV27 and TRBJ1-6; D may be TRBD1 (6 bases). The CDR3 extends over 15 amino acids. Per the germline V gene, CDR1 is MNHEY and CDR2 is SMNVEV (reference sequence). The ends were cut back, 8 bases at V and 3 bases at J, with 14 bases in the middle. The CDR3 is CASRVTGHYNSPLHF. In DNA form, the CDR3 reads TGTGCCAGCCGGGTGACAGGCCACTATAATTCACCCCTCCACTTT.

This clone showed up just once. The gene calls are TRBV2 and TRBJ2-1; 7 bases match TRBD2. The CDR3 runs to 16 residues. CDR1 and CDR2 from the germline V gene are SNHLY and FYNNEI. V lost 5 bases, J lost 0 bases, and 7 bases stayed unmatched. The CDR3, as DNA: TGTGCCAGCAGTCTTTTAGCGGGTCTCTCCTACAATGAGCAGTTCTTC. The encoded protein is CASSLLAGLSYNEQFF.

The rearrangement joins TRBV28 to TRBJ1-5; a weak D match, TRBD1 (6 bases). Germline V gives CDR1 MDHEN, CDR2 SYDVKM. The CDR3 is made up of 14 amino acids. Trimming shortened V by 6 bases and J by 6 bases, and 15 bases separated the two germline ends. This CDR3 is CASRPPGDSQPQHF. Written as DNA, the CDR3 is TGTGCCAGCAGACCTCCAGGGGATAGTCAGCCCCAGCATTTT.

This clone was counted only a few times. The genes are TRBV27 and TRBJ2-1; D perhaps matches TRBD2 (6 bases). Germline V gene lookup returns CDR1 MNHEY and CDR2 SMNVEV (reference sequence). The CDR3 is made up of 15 amino acids. Between the trimmed V and J ends, which lost 6 bases and 0 bases, there was a span of 12 bases. CDR3 in DNA: TGTGCCAGCAGACTAGGAGGGAGCTCCTACAATGAGCAGTTCTTC. Translated: CASRLGGSSYNEQFF.

The rearrangement links TRBV28 to TRBJ2-5, with TRBD1 matching over 11 bases. Germline V CDR1 and CDR2: MDHEN, SYDVKM. The junction had 8 bases not matched to a gene; V was cut back by 3 bases and J by 5 bases. The CDR3 runs to 16 residues. The CDR3 region is CASSLPGTGGWETQYF. Written as DNA, the CDR3 is TGTGCCAGCAGTTTGCCTGGGACAGGGGGGTGGGAGACCCAGTACTTC.

The CDR3 region has the DNA TGTGCCAGCAGTCGAACAGGGTCCAATGAGCAGTTCTTC. The encoded protein is CASSRTGSNEQFF. The chain recombines TRBV7-8 with TRBJ2-1, with TRBD1 as a possible D gene (6 bases). Trimming stripped 6 bases from V and 6 bases from J, with 12 bases between. CDR1 is SGHVS, CDR2 FQNEAQ, per germline. This CDR3 has 13 amino acids. Full variable domain (remainder filled in from reference TRBV7-8 and TRBJ2-1): GAGVSQSPRYKVAKRGQDVALRCDPISGHVSLFWYQQALGQGPEFLTYFQNEAQLDKSGLPSDRFFAERPEGSVSTLKIQRTQQEDSAVYLCASSRTGSNEQFFGPGTRLTVL.

The CDR3 reads CASSLLDRVGKNIQYF. DNA of the CDR3: TGTGCCAGCAGCTTACTCGACAGGGTCGGCAAAAACATTCAGTACTTC. The rearrangement uses TRBV7-8 and TRBJ2-4; TRBD1 aligns across 7 bases. The CDR3 runs 16 residues. Trimming at V came to 2 bases and at J to 3 bases, leaving 7 bases not matched to a gene. Germline V gives CDR1 SGHVS, CDR2 FQNEAQ. The full variable domain, its missing parts supplied by reference TRBV7-8 and TRBJ2-4, is GAGVSQSPRYKVAKRGQDVALRCDPISGHVSLFWYQQALGQGPEFLTYFQNEAQLDKSGLPSDRFFAERPEGSVSTLKIQRTQQEDSAVYLCASSLLDRVGKNIQYFGAGTRLSVL.

The rearrangement joins TRBV18 to TRBJ2-3; 7 bases are a match to TRBD1. The CDR3 contains 15 residues. In germline, CDR1 is KGHSH, CDR2 LQKENI. Trimming cost V 1 base and J 0 bases; bases outside gene matches: 1. In DNA form, the CDR3 reads TGTGCCAGCTCACCACAGGGGGCTAGCACAGATACGCAGTATTTT. Translation gives CASSPQGASTDTQYF.

The chain recombines TRBV18 with TRBJ1-4; tentative D call: TRBD1 (6 bases). Germline V lookup: CDR1 KGHSH, CDR2 LQKENI. V shed 6 bases and J shed 6 bases, with 14 bases lying between them. CDR3 length: 14 amino acids. In DNA form, the CDR3 reads TGTGCCAGCTCCCTCGGCACAGGGTATGAAAAACTGTTTTTT. This encodes CASSLGTGYEKLFF.

This chain uses TRBV7-9 with TRBJ2-7, with 8 bases aligning to TRBD1. Per the germline V gene, CDR1 is SEHNR and CDR2 is FQNEAQ (reference sequence). Unmatched junction bases numbered 8, after V lost 5 bases and J lost 2 bases. This CDR3 spans 15 amino acids. In nucleotides, the CDR3 is TGTGCCAGCAGCCCGAACCCAGGGGGCCCCTACGAGCAGTACTTC. It codes for CASSPNPGGPYEQYF.

V gene TRBV5-1 combines with J gene TRBJ1-2, with TRBD1 as a possible D gene (6 bases). V lost 3 bases and J 0 bases, leaving 12 bases between the germline ends. The CDR3 contains 15 residues. CDR1 and CDR2 from the germline V gene are SGHRS and YFSETQ. CDR3 sequence (DNA): TGCGCCAGCAGCTCAGGGGTCCGCCCTAACTATGGCTACACCTTC. Translated: CASSSGVRPNYGYTF.

The genes are TRBV6-5 and TRBJ1-2, with no clear D. Trimming left V 0 bases short and J 4 bases short, with 12 bases between. Germline-derived CDR1 and CDR2 are MNHEY and SVGAGI. The CDR3 consists of 15 residues. The DNA of the CDR3 is TGTGCCAGCAGTTACTCGAGAGGGCGGGGCTATGGCTACACCTTC. Amino acids: CASSYSRGRGYGYTF.

The rearrangement links TRBV29-1 to TRBJ2-3; 10 bases fit TRBD2. The germline gives CDR1 SQVTM, CDR2 ANQGSEA. V was clipped by 5 bases and J by 4 bases; unmatched bases: 6. The CDR3 is made up of 14 amino acids. CDR3 bases: TGCAGCGTTCCCCTAGCGGGAGACCCAGATACGCAGTATTTT. It translates to CSVPLAGDPDTQYF.

The rearrangement uses TRBV28 and TRBJ2-1, with D possibly matching TRBD1 (5 bases). The CDR3 totals 15 residues. Germline V gene data show CDR1 as MDHEN and CDR2 as SYDVKM. Trimming removed 5 bases from V and 3 bases from J, with 14 bases in between. In DNA form, the CDR3 reads TGTGCCAGCAGTCCCCGACAGAGAAACTACAATGAGCAGTTCTTC. It encodes CASSPRQRNYNEQFF.

The chain recombines TRBV27 with TRBJ1-2, with TRBD1 matching over 8 bases. Germline V lookup: CDR1 MNHEY, CDR2 SMNVEV (reference sequence). With 5 bases clipped from V and 3 bases from J, the junction kept 5 bases outside the gene matches. The CDR3 is 14 amino acids. Here the CDR3 DNA reads TGTGCCAGCAGTGCCAGGGGGCTCTACTATGGCTACACCTTC. Its protein is CASSARGLYYGYTF.

This clone was detected only a few times. This chain connects TRBV5-1 to TRBJ1-1; TRBD1 might be the D (6 bases). This CDR3 has 16 amino acids. Germline values: CDR1 SGHRS, CDR2 YFSETQ. The V gene lost 1 base and the J gene lost 4 bases, with 17 bases spanning the gap. As DNA, the CDR3 is TGCGCCAGCAGCTTGATTCCCCCAGGGGAGGGCACTGAAGCTTTCTTT. It yields the protein CASSLIPPGEGTEAFF.

This chain joins TRBV4-1 and TRBJ2-5; 7 bases fit TRBD1. Matching the DNA end better, TRBJ2-7 makes the J call doubtful. The V gene's germline CDR1 is MGHRA and CDR2 YSYEKL. This CDR3 region has 16 residues. The CDR3 loop is CASSQDGTAFSYEQYF. The CDR3 DNA is TGCGCCAGCAGCCAGGACGGGACAGCCTTCTCCTACGAGCAGTACTTC.

This chain links TRBV4-1 with TRBJ2-5, with D possibly TRBD1 on 6 matching bases. The end of the DNA fits TRBJ2-7 better, so the J call may be wrong. Germline V gene lookup returns CDR1 MGHRA and CDR2 YSYEKL. The CDR3 is 14 residues long. CDR3 DNA: TGCGCCAGCAGCCAACGGACGGACAGTTACGAGCAGTACTTC. Amino acid sequence: CASSQRTDSYEQYF.